This T cell receptor (beta chain) was captured in a study of T cell repertoires in cytomegalovirus infection. Study observations and caveats: Based on cumulative public TCR beta family frequency, carriers of CMV plus the relevant HLA were identified.

The CDR3 is 15 residues long. Trimming at V came to 6 bases and at J to 4 bases, leaving 6 bases not matched to a gene. CDR1 MDHEN and CDR2 SYDVKM come from the germline V gene. Notes on this clonotype: What it binds is unknown.

TCRdb passed the reads through MiXCR, listing each CDR3 protein once. This table has 200,000 to 250,000 distinct CDR3 sequences, 35% to 40% appearing once. The clonotype was recovered from a human donor in good health (CMV status not recorded). Some clones in this sample may be carry-over from other donors' samples. The rearrangement joins TRBV28 to TRBJ2-3; 11 nucleotides match TRBD1. Sequences were derived from CD8+ T cells from cultured PBMCs, sampled from culture after CMV antigen stimulation. The CDR3 loop reads CASRRTGGRADTQYF. CDR3 coding DNA: TGTGCCAGCAGAAGGACAGGGGGCAGGGCAGATACGCAGTATTTT.